The 21 T cell receptor beta chains below were found in one sample sequenced in a study of shared clonotypes between healthy human individuals. The repertoire was sequenced with immunoSEQ multiplex PCR; TCRdb's copy has only in-frame clones and lacks some. Seen here are roughly 2.2 million clones, roughly 92% observed once, and the top ten hold 0.3% to 0.4%. Sequences were obtained from naive CD4+ T cells from PBMCs. The subset was: CD45RA+ positively selected. The receptors originated from a young man in good health. Some clones in this sample may be carry-over from other donors' samples.

The chain is built from TRBV5-1 and TRBJ2-1; 9 nucleotides line up with TRBD2. Germline V gene lookup returns CDR1 SGHRS and CDR2 YFSETQ. CDR3 size: 16 residues. J was trimmed by 7 bases and V by 1 base; bases with no gene match: 9. In nucleotides, the CDR3 is TGCGCCAGCAGCTTGATGGCGGGAGGGCCGGGGAATGAGCAGTTCTTC. The encoded protein is CASSLMAGGPGNEQFF.

DNA of the CDR3: TGTGCCAGCAGCTCCCCGCGGGAGTCTGAGCAGTTCTTC. It translates to CASSSPRESEQFF. V gene TRBV5-4 combines with J gene TRBJ2-1; TRBD2 matches 7 bases. Germline loops: CDR1 SGHNT, CDR2 YYREEE (reference sequence). V was pared by 3 bases and J by 9 bases, with 6 bases of the junction left unmatched. This CDR3 contains 13 residues.

The J gene is TRBJ2-3, the V gene TRBV19; 13 bases agree with TRBD2. Losses at the gene ends were 4 bases for V and 2 bases for J; bases not matched to a gene: 9. There are 18 residues in the CDR3. Germline CDR1 LNHDA, CDR2 SQIVND (reference sequence). The CDR3 loop is CASSTSRTSGGYTDTQYF. Here the CDR3 DNA reads TGTGCCAGTAGTACCTCCAGGACTAGCGGGGGATACACAGATACGCAGTATTTT.

This clone was found a few times. The chain carries TRBV10-1 and TRBJ2-1, with 14 positions matching TRBD2. The germline V gene has CDR1 WNHNN and CDR2 SYGVQD (reference sequence). V lost 3 bases and J lost 9; bases outside the gene matches: 7. The CDR3 extends over 16 amino acids. CDR3: CASSDPGTSGRSEQFF. In DNA, the CDR3 is TGCGCCAGCAGTGACCCCGGGACTAGCGGGAGAAGTGAGCAGTTCTTC.

The CDR3 DNA is TGCGCCAGCAGCTATGGACTAGCGGGAAAGACAGATACGCAGTATTTT. Amino acids: CASSYGLAGKTDTQYF. J is TRBJ2-3 and V is TRBV5-1, with TRBD2 matching over 12 bases. The CDR3 runs 16 residues. Germline loops: CDR1 SGHRS, CDR2 YFSETQ. V shed 3 bases, J shed 3 bases, and the junction held 5 bases outside the gene matches.

The chain employs TRBV14 and TRBJ2-7, with D perhaps matching TRBD2 (5 bases). The CDR3 extends over 13 amino acids. The V end was cut by 4 bases, the J end by 3 bases, with 10 bases between. CDR1 and CDR2 from the germline V gene are SGHDN and FVKESK. The CDR3 loop is CASSPGLFYEQYF. For the CDR3, the DNA is TGTGCCAGCAGCCCCGGACTTTTCTACGAGCAGTACTTC.

The genes are TRBV6-1 and TRBJ1-5, with 7 bases that match TRBD1. Germline V gene lookup returns CDR1 MNHNS and CDR2 SASEGT. V shed 4 bases, J shed 6 bases, and the junction held 6 bases outside the gene matches. The length of the CDR3 is 14 residues. CDR3 bases: TGTGCCAGCAGTGCTACAGGGGAAATTCAGCCCCAGCATTTT. Residues: CASSATGEIQPQHF.

J is TRBJ2-7 and V is TRBV11-2; TRBD1 aligns across 7 bases. Germline lookup yields CDR1 SGHAT and CDR2 FQNNGV. V shed 5 bases, J shed 3 bases, and the junction held 7 bases outside the gene matches. CDR3 length: 14 amino acids. The CDR3 DNA follows: TGTGCCAGCAGCACCGAGGCAGGGGGCTACGAGCAGTACTTC. Translation: CASSTEAGGYEQYF.

This clone was picked up one time. Other DNA sequences within the sample encode an identical CDR3. The genes are TRBV15 and TRBJ2-1; possibly TRBD1 for D (5 bases). The CDR3 sequence is 12 residues long. The V gene lost 1 base and the J gene lost 8 bases, with 6 bases spanning the gap. Germline V gives CDR1 LNHNV, CDR2 YYDKDF (reference sequence). DNA for the CDR3: TGTGCCACCAGCAGAGGGGGCGATGAGCAGTTCTTC. Translated, it gives CATSRGGDEQFF.

The chain employs TRBV11-2 and TRBJ2-1, with D hard to call. CDR1 is SGHAT and CDR2 is FQNNGV in the germline V gene. The CDR3 loop spans 14 amino acids. Trimming left V 1 base short and J 5 bases short, with 9 bases between. CDR3 amino acids: CASSLGNVNNEQFF. The CDR3 DNA reads as TGTGCCAGCAGCTTAGGTAACGTGAACAATGAGCAGTTCTTC.

The CDR3 DNA reads TGCAGTGCTAGCGAGTTTGTGGAAGCTTTCTTT. Residues: CSASEFVEAFF. V usage is TRBV20-1 and J usage is TRBJ1-1; D gene ambiguous. This CDR3 region has 11 residues. Trimming took 3 bases from V and 8 from J, leaving 10 bases between them. CDR1 DFQATT and CDR2 SNEGSKA come from the germline V gene (reference sequence).

This CDR3 is CASSHGVAGNWAKNIQYF. The CDR3 region has the DNA TGTGCCAGCTCCCACGGGGTAGCGGGAAATTGGGCCAAAAACATTCAGTACTTC. The V gene is TRBV2, the J gene TRBJ2-4; 8 bases are a match to TRBD2. CDR1 is SNHLY, CDR2 FYNNEI, per germline. The length of the CDR3 is 18 residues. V dropped 8 bases and J dropped 1; count of bases not matched to a gene: 16.

The rearrangement uses TRBV2 and TRBJ1-4; TRBD1 matches 8 bases. Trimming took 6 bases from V and 7 from J; bases not matched to a gene: 10. The CDR3 has 15 amino acids. Germline assignment: CDR1 SNHLY and CDR2 FYNNEI. The CDR3 coding sequence is TGTGCCAGCAGAGGGGTGCGACAGGGGAGTGAAAAACTGTTTTTT. Its translation is CASRGVRQGSEKLFF.

The chain couples TRBV7-9 to TRBJ2-3; tentative D call: TRBD2 (5 bases). V lost 2 bases, J lost 0 bases, and 18 bases lay in between. The germline gives CDR1 SEHNR, CDR2 FQNEAQ (reference sequence). The CDR3 has 18 amino acids. The CDR3 bases are TGTGCCAGCAGCTTAAGTGGTGCTAGCTGGACTAGCACAGATACGCAGTATTTT. The encoded protein is CASSLSGASWTSTDTQYF.

V gene TRBV7-7 combines with J gene TRBJ2-2, with 10 bases identical to TRBD2. J lost 7 bases, V lost 5 bases, and 7 bases had no gene match. The CDR3 is 15 residues long. Germline V CDR1 and CDR2: SSHAT, FNYEAQ (reference sequence). CDR3 sequence: CASSHTSGNGGELFF. CDR3 coding DNA: TGTGCCAGCAGCCACACTAGCGGGAATGGCGGGGAGCTGTTTTTT.

The J gene is TRBJ1-2, the V gene TRBV6-6; 7 bases are a match to TRBD1. V lost 8 bases to trimming and J lost 4 bases; unmatched junction nucleotides: 7. The CDR3 is made up of 13 amino acids. From germline, CDR1 is MNHNY and CDR2 SVGAGI (reference sequence). The CDR3 region has the DNA TGTGCCAGCGAGTACAGGGGTGGCTATGGCTACACCTTC. Its translation is CASEYRGGYGYTF.

The gene calls are TRBV9 and TRBJ1-1; 7 bases agree with TRBD1. The V gene's germline CDR1 is SGDLS and CDR2 YYNGEE. V lost 6 bases, J lost 4 bases, and 6 bases stayed unmatched. There are 13 residues in the CDR3. The CDR3 DNA reads as TGTGCCAGCAAAAAAGGGGGCGGCACTGAAGCTTTCTTT. Encoded protein: CASKKGGGTEAFF.

The chain joins TRBV7-3 to TRBJ1-1, with D hard to call. CDR3 size: 13 residues. Trimming shortened V by 2 bases and J by 2 bases, and 6 bases separated the two germline ends. Germline-derived CDR1 and CDR2 are SGHTA and FQGTGA. For the CDR3, the DNA is TGTGCCAGCAGCTTACATGGAAACACTGAAGCTTTCTTT. It specifies CASSLHGNTEAFF.

V gene TRBV28 combines with J gene TRBJ1-5; perhaps TRBD1 as D (5 bases). V lost 5 bases, J lost 1 base, and 12 bases lay in between. Per the germline V gene, CDR1 is MDHEN and CDR2 is SYDVKM. The CDR3 sequence is 15 residues long. The CDR3: CASSKPRGSNQPQHF. As DNA, the CDR3 is TGTGCCAGCAGTAAGCCTCGGGGGAGCAATCAGCCCCAGCATTTT.

The chain recombines TRBV11-2 with TRBJ1-4; no definite D call. CDR3 length: 12 amino acids. Germline CDR1 is SGHAT and CDR2 is FQNNGV. Between the trimmed V and J ends, which lost 0 bases and 10 bases, there was a span of 6 bases. CDR3 sequence reads: CASSLDTSKLFF. The CDR3 nucleotides read TGTGCCAGCAGCTTAGATACATCAAAACTGTTTTTT. The full variable domain, rest sourced from reference TRBV11-2 and TRBJ1-4, is EAGVAQSPRYKIIEKRQSVAFWCNPISGHATLYWYQQILGQGPKLLIQFQNNGVVDDSQLPKDRFSAERLKGVDSTLKIQPAKLEDSAVYLCASSLDTSKLFFGSGTQLSVL.

The chain joins TRBV2 to TRBJ2-7, with TRBD1 matching over 8 bases. Germline assignment: CDR1 SNHLY and CDR2 FYNNEI. The trim removed 4 bases at V and 4 bases at J, leaving 6 bases unmatched. The CDR3 contains 14 residues. CDR3 protein: CASSAATGAYEQYF. The CDR3 DNA follows: TGTGCCAGCAGTGCGGCGACAGGGGCTTACGAGCAGTACTTC.